The 19 T cell receptor beta chains listed next were all sequenced from one sample in a study of cytomegalovirus exposure and HLA in healthy donors. The method was immunoSEQ multiplex PCR; TCRdb's version includes in-frame clones alone and lacks a portion of them. The data hold 200,000 to 250,000 clones, with roughly 83% observed a single time. The specimen was PBMCs. The receptors here all came from a woman aged 25 to 39 in good health and CMV-seropositive.

The chain joins TRBV6-6 to TRBJ2-3; no definite D call. Germline V lookup: CDR1 MNHNY, CDR2 SVGAGI (reference sequence). CDR3 length equals 13 residues. V lost 10 bases and J 6 bases, leaving 17 bases between the germline ends. The CDR3 is CATEPALWDTQYF. In DNA, the CDR3 is TGTGCCACCGAACCGGCGCTGTGGGATACGCAGTATTTT.

This chain links TRBV6-1 with TRBJ2-1, with TRBD2 matching 7 bases. The V gene end was trimmed by 3 bases and the J gene end by 0 bases; junction bases not matched to a gene: 5. The germline CDR1 and CDR2 sequences are MNHNS and SASEGT. The CDR3 consists of 16 residues. CDR3 residues: CASSDWEGNSYNEQFF. The CDR3 nucleotides are TGTGCCAGCAGTGATTGGGAGGGGAACTCCTACAATGAGCAGTTCTTC.

About this clone itself: The junction differs from germline at one of its ends, possibly a read error. The V gene is TRBV4-2, the J gene TRBJ2-7; D unclear. The CDR3 extends over 15 amino acids. Germline CDR1 LGHNA, CDR2 YNFKEQ. The DNA for the CDR3 is TGTGCCAGCAGTCAAGCGCGCACAACGCCCTACGAGCAGTACTTC. It specifies CASSQARTTPYEQYF.

This clone came up many times. V gene TRBV6-1 combines with J gene TRBJ2-3, with 8 bases identical to TRBD1. Germline lookup yields CDR1 MNHNS and CDR2 SASEGT. This CDR3 spans 16 amino acids. J lost 4 bases, V lost 2 bases, and 8 bases had no gene match. CDR3: CASSEPPGQGADTQYF. The CDR3 DNA reads as TGTGCCAGCAGTGAACCTCCAGGACAGGGAGCAGATACGCAGTATTTT.

The V call is TRBV27, the J call TRBJ2-7, with D perhaps matching TRBD1 (5 bases). V lost 0 bases and J lost 5, with 11 bases in between. The CDR3 is made up of 14 amino acids. Per the germline V gene, CDR1 is MNHEY and CDR2 is SMNVEV (reference sequence). The chain's CDR3 is CASSLSPGMDEQYF. In nucleotides, the CDR3 is TGTGCCAGCAGTTTATCACCAGGGATGGACGAGCAGTACTTC.

This chain joins TRBV9 and TRBJ1-2; possible D gene TRBD1, 6 bases. The CDR3 sequence is 14 residues long. CDR1 and CDR2 (germline): SGDLS, YYNGEE. V lost 4 bases to trimming and J lost 2 bases, with 12 bases between them. The CDR3 loop is CASSFVGGNYGYTF. CDR3 nucleotide sequence: TGTGCCAGCAGCTTCGTGGGGGGCAACTATGGCTACACCTTC.

V is TRBV6-5 and J is TRBJ2-7; 7 nucleotides align to TRBD1. This CDR3 is built from 16 residues. Per the germline V gene, CDR1 is MNHEY and CDR2 is SVGAGI. V shed 0 bases and J 2 bases; nucleotides not matched to a gene: 7. The chain's CDR3 is CASSYSFPGQTYEQYF. Here the CDR3 DNA reads TGTGCCAGCAGTTACTCCTTTCCGGGACAGACCTACGAGCAGTACTTC.

V and J are TRBV6-5 and TRBJ2-7, with 9 bases lining up with TRBD2. Trimming cost V 7 bases and J 0 bases; bases outside gene matches: 4. Germline V gene data show CDR1 as MNHEY and CDR2 as SVGAGI. CDR3 length: 14 residues. DNA of the CDR3: TGTGCCAGCAAAACACTAGCGGGCTCCTACGAGCAGTACTTC. This codes for CASKTLAGSYEQYF.

This chain links TRBV9 with TRBJ2-1, with 13 nucleotides matching TRBD2. The length of the CDR3 is 19 residues. Germline values: CDR1 SGDLS, CDR2 YYNGEE. The trim removed 0 bases at V and 0 bases at J, leaving 6 bases unmatched. The chain's CDR3 is CASSVEGLAGRSSYNEQFF. CDR3 coding DNA: TGTGCCAGCAGCGTAGAGGGACTAGCGGGAAGAAGCTCCTACAATGAGCAGTTCTTC.

The rearrangement joins TRBV6-5 to TRBJ2-1, with D perhaps matching TRBD2 (5 bases). The CDR3 runs to 15 residues. V was trimmed by 0 bases and J by 6 bases, leaving 12 bases between them. Germline V lookup: CDR1 MNHEY, CDR2 SVGAGI. CDR3 loop: CASSYSILAGNEQFF. The CDR3 bases are TGTGCCAGCAGTTACTCCATCTTGGCGGGCAATGAGCAGTTCTTC.

V usage is TRBV5-6 and J usage is TRBJ2-7; 8 nucleotides match TRBD1. Unmatched junction bases numbered 8, after V lost 3 bases and J lost 3 bases. From germline, CDR1 is SGHDT and CDR2 YYEEEE. The CDR3 contains 15 residues. The CDR3 loop is CASSSTGGLRYEQYF. DNA of the CDR3: TGTGCCAGCAGCTCCACAGGGGGTCTTCGCTACGAGCAGTACTTC.

This chain links TRBV9 with TRBJ1-4; D is perhaps TRBD1 (5 bases). The V gene lost 3 bases and the J gene lost 0 bases, with 9 bases spanning the gap. Germline loops: CDR1 SGDLS, CDR2 YYNGEE. The CDR3 contains 15 residues. In DNA form, the CDR3 reads TGTGCCAGCAGCGCCACAGGTACAACTAATGAAAAACTGTTTTTT. It is translated as CASSATGTTNEKLFF. The whole variable domain, remainder taken from reference TRBV9 and TRBJ1-4, is DSGVTQTPKHLITATGQRVTLRCSPRSGDLSVYWYQQSLDQGLQFLIQYYNGEERAKGNILERFSAQQFPDLHSELNLSSLELGDSALYFCASSATGTTNEKLFFGSGTQLSVL.

This clone appeared once. The chain combines TRBV13 with TRBJ2-5, with unresolved D. V shed 3 bases and J shed 4 bases, with 9 bases lying between them. CDR1 PRHDT and CDR2 FYEKMQ come from the germline V gene (reference sequence). The CDR3 covers 13 residues. The CDR3 sequence is CASSLRLGETQYF. The CDR3 DNA is TGTGCCAGCAGCTTGAGGCTCGGAGAGACCCAGTACTTC.

The J gene is TRBJ2-7, the V gene TRBV2; either TRBD1 or TRBD2 may supply D (5 bases each). There are 13 residues in the CDR3. The V gene's germline CDR1 is SNHLY and CDR2 FYNNEI. Trimming shortened V by 5 bases and J by 2 bases, and 10 bases separated the two germline ends. The CDR3 protein is CASSLGRAYEQYF. The CDR3 bases are TGTGCCAGCAGTCTGGGACGAGCCTACGAGCAGTACTTC.

Remarks on this clone: This may be a read error, as it is one base from a much larger clone. The V gene is TRBV7-9, the J gene TRBJ1-1, with D hard to call. CDR3 length equals 12 residues. V was cut by 1 base and J by 4 bases, with 4 bases left in between. The germline V gene encodes CDR1 SEHNR and CDR2 FQNEAQ (reference sequence). CDR3: CASSLGATEAFF. DNA of the CDR3: TGTGCCAGCAGCTTAGGGGCCACTGAAGCTTTCTTT. Full variable domain (rest looked up from reference TRBV7-9 and TRBJ1-1): DTGVSQNPRHKITKRGQNVTFRCDPISEHNRLYWYRQTLGQGPEFLTYFQNEAQLEKSRLLSDRFSAERPKGSFSTLEIQRTEQGDSAMYLCASSLGATEAFFGQGTRLTVV.

Of note for this clone: Other DNA sequences in this sample translate to the same CDR3. The V call is TRBV5-1, the J call TRBJ1-2, with a weak D call TRBD1 (5 bases). This CDR3 has 13 amino acids. Trimming took 0 bases from V and 3 from J, leaving 6 bases between them. Germline loops: CDR1 SGHRS, CDR2 YFSETQ. This CDR3 reads CASSLAGDYGYTF. CDR3 in DNA: TGCGCCAGCAGCTTGGCGGGGGACTATGGCTACACCTTC.

The rearrangement joins TRBV10-3 to TRBJ2-1; D not resolved. The CDR3 is 13 residues long. Per germline, CDR1 ENHRY and CDR2 SYGVKD. Trimming stripped 8 bases from V and 5 bases from J, with 13 bases between. The CDR3 DNA sequence: TGTGCCATCGGCCGCGAGGTTGACAATGAGCAGTTCTTC. Translation gives CAIGREVDNEQFF.

This chain connects TRBV28 to TRBJ2-2; D is uncertain. V was shortened by 3 bases and J by 2 bases, with 10 bases between the two germline ends. Germline loops: CDR1 MDHEN, CDR2 SYDVKM. The CDR3 has 15 amino acids. CDR3 nucleotide sequence: TGTGCCAGCAGTTTGTTAGGGAAAAACACCGGGGAGCTGTTTTTT. It specifies CASSLLGKNTGELFF.

The chain joins TRBV5-1 to TRBJ1-1, with D uncertain. V was clipped by 4 bases and J by 3 bases, with 7 bases between them. The length of the CDR3 is 12 residues. Germline V CDR1 and CDR2: SGHRS, YFSETQ. CDR3 nucleotide sequence: TGCGCCAGCAGCGAAGAATACACTGAAGCTTTCTTT. Its protein product is CASSEEYTEAFF. Looking up the rest from reference TRBV5-1 and TRBJ1-1 gives the full variable domain: KAGVTQTPRYLIKTRGQQVTLSCSPISGHRSVSWYQQTPGQGLQFLFEYFSETQRNKGNFPGRFSGRQFSNSRSEMNVSTLELGDSALYLCASSEEYTEAFFGQGTRLTVV.